This T cell receptor (beta chain) stems from a study of blood T cell repertoires in COVID-19. Study-wide context: PBMCs, B-cell-depleted T cells, or T cells were the source of the cDNA or gDNA that made up the material.

Libraries were prepared by immunoSEQ multiplex PCR; TCRdb keeps only in-frame clonotypes and omits some of them. The data contain roughly 80,000 clones, roughly 80% of them seen just once; the ten biggest clones take up 10% to 15%. Material: peripheral blood. The TCR originated in a human donor in a cohort sampled during active COVID-19.

The CDR3 DNA is TGTGCCAGCACCCCGGGAGGGGTGGCAGGGGCGTATGGCTACACCTTC. The encoded protein is CASTPGGVAGAYGYTF. The V and J genes are TRBV28 and TRBJ1-2, with D possibly being TRBD1 (6 bases). Trimming took 7 bases from V and 5 from J, leaving 23 bases between them. Germline V gives CDR1 MDHEN, CDR2 SYDVKM. The CDR3 is 16 amino acids.